A single sample gave rise to the 14 T cell receptor beta chains below, sequenced in a study of OX40 agonist ivuxolimab in advanced cancers. The data were produced by immunoSEQ multiplex PCR, yet TCRdb's version contains in-frame clones alone and is incomplete. Of 45,000 to 70,000 clones in the sample, 65% to 85% are singletons; the top ten hold roughly 3.3%. The specimen comprised CD4+ or CD8+ T cells sorted from blood, sampled in a trial of the OX40 agonist ivuxolimab. These receptor sequences come from an adult with an advanced solid tumor such as melanoma, head and neck, liver or kidney cancer.

This chain uses TRBV29-1 with TRBJ2-1; D tentatively fits TRBD1 or TRBD2 (6 bases each). V was cut by 2 bases and J by 4 bases, with 12 bases left in between. Germline V gene sequence: CDR1 SQVTM, CDR2 ANQGSEA. The CDR3 totals 14 residues. Here the CDR3 reads CSVERGELYNEQFF. CDR3 nucleotides: TGCAGCGTTGAAAGGGGGGAGCTATACAATGAGCAGTTCTTC.

With regard to this clone: Germline is not matched at one junction end, which may reflect a read error. The chain joins TRBV28 to TRBJ1-2, with D possibly TRBD1 on 5 matching bases. The CDR3 runs 12 residues. The germline gives CDR1 MDHEN, CDR2 SYDVKM. The CDR3 here is CASSFPGLPSSF. CDR3 nucleotides: TGTGCCAGCAGTTTTCCGGGACTGCCGTCCTCCTTC.

About this clone: In the same sample, other DNA sequences code for this CDR3. The chain recombines TRBV5-1 with TRBJ1-1; TRBD1 aligns across 7 bases. Trimming cost V 3 bases and J 1 base; bases outside gene matches: 3. This CDR3 spans 14 amino acids. Germline CDR1 is SGHRS and CDR2 is YFSETQ. Written as DNA, the CDR3 is TGCGCCAGCAGCTCTTGGACAGGGAACACTGAAGCTTTCTTT. This encodes CASSSWTGNTEAFF.

The chain employs TRBV18 and TRBJ2-7, with unresolved D. The CDR3 is made up of 13 amino acids. Trimming stripped 5 bases from V and 3 bases from J, with 11 bases between. Germline-derived CDR1 and CDR2 are KGHSH and LQKENI. The CDR3 protein is CASSLSQYYEQYF. CDR3 nucleotide sequence: TGTGCCAGCTCATTGAGTCAGTACTACGAGCAGTACTTC.

V is TRBV2 and J is TRBJ2-7; unclear D gene. The CDR3 totals 15 residues. Germline V gene data show CDR1 as SNHLY and CDR2 as FYNNEI. The V end was cut by 7 bases, the J end by 3 bases, with 19 bases between. The chain's CDR3 is CASTAIEVASYEQYF. Written as DNA, the CDR3 is TGTGCCAGCACAGCAATAGAGGTGGCCAGCTACGAGCAGTACTTC.

By sample fraction, this clone is medium-sized. The chain carries TRBV27 and TRBJ2-3; TRBD1 might be the D (6 bases). Trimming took 4 bases from V and 2 from J, leaving 10 bases between them. Germline V gene sequence: CDR1 MNHEY, CDR2 SMNVEV (reference sequence). The CDR3 is 14 residues long. The CDR3 DNA reads as TGTGCCAGCAGTTGGCAGGGGTTCACAGATACGCAGTATTTT. Its translation: CASSWQGFTDTQYF.

The chain links TRBV5-4 to TRBJ2-3; TRBD2 might be the D (5 bases). CDR1 is SGHNT and CDR2 is YYREEE in the germline V gene (reference sequence). This CDR3 contains 13 residues. Trimming took off 4 bases at V and 2 bases at J, with 8 bases between the two ends. The CDR3 DNA reads as TGTGCCAGCAGCGGAGGTGTCACAGATACGCAGTATTTT. This translates into CASSGGVTDTQYF.

This chain connects TRBV29-1 to TRBJ2-2; no clear D. The V and J ends lost 5 bases and 7 bases respectively, with 14 bases between them. The CDR3 runs 13 residues. Germline V gives CDR1 SQVTM, CDR2 ANQGSEA. The CDR3 DNA reads as TGCAGCGTTCGTCAGGATGATGTCGGGGAGCTGTTTTTT. Translated: CSVRQDDVGELFF.

Regarding this clone: One end of the junction fails to match germline, which may point to a read error. V gene TRBV6-1 combines with J gene TRBJ1-6; TRBD1 is a possible D gene (5 bases). CDR1 MNHNS and CDR2 SASEGT come from the germline V gene. This CDR3 region has 13 residues. In DNA, the CDR3 is TGTGCCAGCAGTGGGGGCTATTATTCACCCCTCCACTTT. Translated, it gives CASSGGYYSPLHF.

The J gene is TRBJ2-3, the V gene TRBV7-2, with TRBD2 identical over 11 bases. The germline gives CDR1 SGHTA, CDR2 FQGNSA. J was trimmed by 3 bases and V by 2 bases; bases with no gene match: 4. The CDR3 is 16 amino acids. CDR3 amino acids: CASSLSLAGGTDTQYF. CDR3 coding DNA: TGTGCCAGCAGCTTAAGTTTAGCGGGAGGGACAGATACGCAGTATTTT.

The chain recombines TRBV2 with TRBJ2-3; D gene uncertain. V lost 6 bases and J lost 0, with 10 bases in between. Germline V gives CDR1 SNHLY, CDR2 FYNNEI. This CDR3 region has 14 residues. This CDR3 reads CASRTLTSTDTQYF. The CDR3 DNA is TGTGCCAGCAGGACTCTGACTAGCACAGATACGCAGTATTTT. Complete variable domain (other parts from reference TRBV2 and TRBJ2-3): EPEVTQTPSHQVTQMGQEVILRCVPISNHLYFYWYRQILGQKVEFLVSFYNNEISEKSEIFDDQFSVERPDGSNFTLKIRSTKLEDSAMYFCASRTLTSTDTQYFGPGTRLTVL.

The genes are TRBV2 and TRBJ1-2; possibly TRBD1 for D (6 bases). Germline CDR1 and CDR2: SNHLY and FYNNEI. Trimming shortened V by 6 bases and J by 7 bases, and 15 bases separated the two germline ends. CDR3 size: 13 residues. The CDR3 spells CASREGGPSGYTF. The CDR3 nucleotides read TGTGCCAGCAGGGAGGGGGGGCCTAGTGGCTACACCTTC.

This clone was found once. This chain links TRBV5-1 with TRBJ1-2; a weak D match, TRBD1 (6 bases). The germline CDR1 and CDR2 sequences are SGHRS and YFSETQ. This CDR3 has 18 amino acids. V was pared by 4 bases and J by 4 bases, with 26 bases between. The chain's CDR3 is CASSGGPPQQGHIYGYTF. The DNA of the CDR3 is TGCGCCAGCAGCGGTGGTCCCCCCCAACAGGGTCATATCTATGGCTACACCTTC.

V gene TRBV18 combines with J gene TRBJ2-2; D is possibly TRBD1 (5 bases). Per the germline V gene, CDR1 is KGHSH and CDR2 is LQKENI. Deletions cut 1 base from V and 2 bases from J, with 11 bases between. This CDR3 region has 16 residues. In DNA, the CDR3 is TGTGCCAGCTCACCACGGACATGGGCAAACACCGGGGAGCTGTTTTTT. This codes for CASSPRTWANTGELFF.